A selection of T cell receptor beta chains follows, all from one sample in a study of vaccination effects on CD4 cells after COVID-19. Their recognized antigens are unknown. Produced via immunoSEQ multiplex PCR; TCRdb's table is partial and in-frame only. The repertoire holds tens of thousands of clones, less than 80% seen once, with 1% to 1.5% in the top ten. This specimen consisted of CD4+ T cells from PBMCs cultured with HCoV-229E spike peptides, obtained after COVID-19 vaccination. These TCRs come from a human donor who received a COVID-19 vaccine. The CDR3 runs from the conserved cysteine through the conserved F or W. A D gene is named only where the DNA matches it firmly. Only part of the rows carry a size: once, few, many, or a class if the clone is expanded.

14	TRBV7-9	NA	TRBJ2-5	NA	CASSLVGVSETQYF	TGTGCCAGCAGCTTGGTAGGGGTTAGTGAGACCCAGTACTTC
16	TRBV7-3	NA	TRBJ2-1	few	CASSLTTGFGNNEQFF	TGTGCCAGCAGCTTAACCACGGGATTTGGGAACAATGAGCAGTTCTTC
13	TRBV2	NA	TRBJ1-4	once	CASIFDGNEKLFF	TGTGCCAGCATTTTTGACGGGAATGAAAAACTGTTTTTT
14	TRBV5-1	NA	TRBJ2-2	NA	CASQGFINTGELFF	TGCGCCAGCCAGGGGTTCATAAACACCGGGGAGCTGTTTTTT
14	TRBV6-1	TRBD1	TRBJ2-5	NA	CASREGQGLRTQYF	TGTGCCAGCAGAGAAGGACAGGGTCTGAGGACCCAGTACTTC
13	TRBV7-2	NA	TRBJ2-3	once	CASSLGTADTQYF	TGTGCCAGCAGCTTAGGAACAGCAGATACGCAGTATTTT
15	TRBV7-2	NA	TRBJ2-5	NA	CASSLDYRPVETQYF	TGTGCCAGCAGCTTAGACTACCGACCGGTAGAGACCCAGTACTTC
19	TRBV5-6	TRBD1	TRBJ1-1	NA	CASSRSRRQGLLVNTEAFF	TGTGCCAGCAGCCGCTCCCGACGACAGGGGCTTTTAGTGAACACTGAAGCTTTCTTT
13	TRBV12-3/TRBV12-4	TRBD1	TRBJ1-4	NA	CASSTGGGEKLFF	TGTGCCAGCAGCACAGGGGGTGGTGAAAAACTGTTTTTT
12	TRBV6-4	TRBD1	TRBJ1-1	NA	CASRGTGAEAFF	TGTGCCAGCAGAGGAACAGGGGCTGAAGCTTTCTTT
14	TRBV2	TRBD2	TRBJ2-3	NA	CASRTAGAPDTQYF	TGTGCCAGCAGGACAGCGGGGGCTCCCGATACGCAGTATTTT
12	TRBV6-1	TRBD2	TRBJ2-1	NA	CASSERISGAFF	TGTGCCAGCAGTGAAAGAATTAGCGGGGCCTTCTTC
14	TRBV6-6	NA	TRBJ2-1	NA	CASSYSIGRNEQFF	TGTGCCAGCAGTTACTCGATAGGGCGCAATGAGCAGTTCTTC
15	TRBV5-8	NA	TRBJ2-4	NA	CASSPRQVPKNIQYF	TGTGCCAGCAGCCCCCGACAGGTCCCAAAAAACATTCAGTACTTC
16	TRBV19	TRBD1	TRBJ1-6	NA	CASSKHQGAHNSPLHF	TGTGCCAGTAGTAAGCACCAGGGGGCACATAATTCACCCCTCCACTTT
14	TRBV18	NA	TRBJ1-4	few	CASSPSRGEEKLFF	TGTGCCAGCTCCCCTTCTCGGGGTGAGGAAAAACTGTTTTTT
14	TRBV7-8	NA	TRBJ1-1	NA	CASSPRVLNTEAFF	TGTGCCAGCAGCCCACGTGTTCTGAACACTGAAGCTTTCTTT
15	TRBV6-2/TRBV6-3	TRBD2	TRBJ2-1	NA	CASIPAGGPHNEQFF	TGTGCCAGCATCCCTGCGGGGGGGCCCCACAATGAGCAGTTCTTC
14	TRBV6-6	NA	TRBJ1-2	NA	CASSSSGTNYGYTF	TGTGCCAGCAGTTCTTCCGGGACAAACTATGGCTACACCTTC
15	TRBV21-1	NA	TRBJ1-2	NA	CASVAGESGNYGYTF	TGTGCCAGTGTCGCAGGGGAAAGCGGTAACTATGGCTACACCTTC
12	TRBV27	NA	TRBJ2-3	NA	CASSLRSDTQYF	TGTGCCAGCAGTTTACGGTCGGATACGCAGTATTTT
11	TRBV29-1	NA	TRBJ2-2	once	CSVEGAGELFF	TGCAGCGTTGAGGGGGCGGGGGAGCTGTTTTTT
15	TRBV7-9	TRBD1	TRBJ1-2	few	CASSSPLTGLVGYTF	TGTGCCAGCAGCTCCCCATTGACAGGGTTGGTAGGCTACACCTTC
14	TRBV5-5	NA	TRBJ1-2	NA	CASSFDFGSSGYTF	TGTGCCAGCAGCTTCGACTTTGGTAGTTCTGGCTACACCTTC
14	TRBV11-1	TRBD1	TRBJ1-6	few	CASSFGTGSSPLHF	TGTGCCAGCAGCTTCGGGACAGGCTCTTCACCCCTCCACTTT
12	TRBV7-2	NA	TRBJ1-5	NA	CASSLLRQPQHF	TGTGCCAGCAGCTTACTCCGTCAGCCCCAGCATTTT